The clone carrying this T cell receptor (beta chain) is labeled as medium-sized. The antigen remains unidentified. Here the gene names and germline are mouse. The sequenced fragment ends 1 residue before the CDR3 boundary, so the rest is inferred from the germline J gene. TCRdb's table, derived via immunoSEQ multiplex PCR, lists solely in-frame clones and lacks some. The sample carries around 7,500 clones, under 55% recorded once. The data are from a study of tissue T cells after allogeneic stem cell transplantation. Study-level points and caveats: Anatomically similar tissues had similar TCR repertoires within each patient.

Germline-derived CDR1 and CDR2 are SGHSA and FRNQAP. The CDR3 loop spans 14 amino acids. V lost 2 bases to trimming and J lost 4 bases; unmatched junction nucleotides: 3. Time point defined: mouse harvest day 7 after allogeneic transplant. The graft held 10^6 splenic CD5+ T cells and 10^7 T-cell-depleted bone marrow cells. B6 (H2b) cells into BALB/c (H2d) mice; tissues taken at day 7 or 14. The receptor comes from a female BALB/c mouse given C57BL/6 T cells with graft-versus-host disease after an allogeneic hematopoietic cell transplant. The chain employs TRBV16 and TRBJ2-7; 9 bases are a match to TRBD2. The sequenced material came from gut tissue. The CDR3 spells CASSLLGGPYEQYF. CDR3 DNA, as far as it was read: TGTGCAAGCAGCTTATTGGGGGGGCCGTATGAACAGTAC. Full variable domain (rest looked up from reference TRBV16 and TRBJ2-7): NAGVIQTPRHKVTGKGQEATLWCEPISGHSAVFWYRQTIVQGLEFLTYFRNQAPIDDSGMPKERFSAQMPNQSHSTLKIQSTQPQDSAVYLCASSLLGGPYEQYFGPGTRLTVL.